Here is one TCR beta chain with its context. V was clipped by 3 bases and J by 7 bases; unmatched bases: 4. The germline gives CDR1 SEHNR, CDR2 FQNEAQ (reference sequence). The CDR3 spans 13 residues. This entry is derived from a study of T cell responses to AZD1222 COVID-19 vaccine. Measured with immunoSEQ multiplex PCR; TCRdb has only the in-frame clones, and not every one. The sample has about 110,000 clones, 88% seen once; the top ten hold under 20%. This rearrangement joins TRBV7-9 to TRBJ1-2, with 8 bases identical to TRBD1. Sequenced here: peripheral blood, sampled on day 0 of AZD1222 vaccination. The source of this sequence is an adult in good health. The CDR3 here is CASSFAGGTGYTF. Here the CDR3 DNA reads TGTGCCAGCAGCTTTGCAGGGGGCACTGGCTACACCTTC.